The 5 T cell receptor beta chains below come from one sample, sequenced in a study of OX40 agonist ivuxolimab in advanced cancers. Produced via immunoSEQ multiplex PCR; TCRdb's table is partial and in-frame only. In the table there are approximately 69,000 clones, approximately 80% of which are singletons. Sequencing used CD4+ or CD8+ T cells sorted from blood, obtained in a trial of the OX40 agonist ivuxolimab. The source of these receptors is an adult with an advanced solid tumor such as melanoma, head and neck, liver or kidney cancer.

V is TRBV10-3 and J is TRBJ1-5, with D uncertain. In germline, CDR1 is ENHRY, CDR2 SYGVKD. Trimming left V 4 bases short and J 0 bases short, with 10 bases between. This CDR3 has 15 residues. The CDR3 bases are TGTGCCATCAGTGTAGGGCAGATTAGCAATCAGCCCCAGCATTTT. Translation gives CAISVGQISNQPQHF.

The chain is built from TRBV7-9 and TRBJ1-1, with D uncertain. This CDR3 contains 12 residues. Per the germline V gene, CDR1 is SEHNR and CDR2 is FQNEAQ (reference sequence). V lost 7 bases and J lost 1, with 7 bases in between. The CDR3 nucleotides read TGTGCCAGCATGCGGGAGAACACTGAAGCTTTCTTT. Translating gives CASMRENTEAFF.

Only a few counts were recorded for this clone. V gene TRBV6-6 combines with J gene TRBJ1-5; no clear D. CDR1 and CDR2 from the germline V gene are MNHNY and SVGAGI (reference sequence). V was clipped by 2 bases and J by 4 bases, with 6 bases between them. This CDR3 region has 13 residues. CDR3: CASSYGSNQPQHF. The CDR3 bases are TGTGCCAGCAGTTACGGCAGTAATCAGCCCCAGCATTTT.

CDR3 nucleotide sequence: TGTGCCAGCTCACCAAGGACGGTTGTGGTCACCGGGGAGCTGTTTTTT. Its protein product is CASSPRTVVVTGELFF. The genes are TRBV18 and TRBJ2-2, with D unresolved. This CDR3 comprises 16 residues. Trimming took 2 bases from V and 4 from J, leaving 14 bases between them. Germline V gene sequence: CDR1 KGHSH, CDR2 LQKENI.

This chain links TRBV5-4 with TRBJ2-7; possibly TRBD1 for D (6 bases). V was cut by 1 base and J by 5 bases, with 22 bases left in between. Germline CDR1 reads SGHNT; CDR2 reads YYREEE (reference sequence). The CDR3 length is 17 residues. The chain's CDR3 is CASSLFRRQDVINEQYF. Written as DNA, the CDR3 is TGTGCCAGCAGCTTGTTTCGTCGACAGGACGTAATCAACGAGCAGTACTTC.